This T cell receptor (beta chain) was captured by sequencing in a study of PD-1 and CTLA-4 blockade in melanoma. The CDR3 consists of 15 residues. Germline V gene data show CDR1 as GTSNPN and CDR2 as SVGIG (reference sequence). V was pared by 5 bases and J by 6 bases, with 15 bases of the junction left unmatched. Method: immunoSEQ multiplex PCR; TCRdb's copy keeps in-frame clones and lacks some. The sample has about 16,000 clones, approximately 70% seen once. Sample: CD8+ T cells from peripheral blood, taken from a patient given anti-PD-1 treatment. The source of this sequence is a human donor with melanoma. V usage is TRBV30 and J usage is TRBJ1-2; TRBD1 matches at 7 bases. In nucleotides, the CDR3 is TGTGCCTGGGGACCCCGACAGGGCCGCGCGAATGGCTACACCTTC. Translation: CAWGPRQGRANGYTF. Supplemented by reference TRBV30 and TRBJ1-2, the full variable domain reads SQTIHQWPATLVQPVGSPLSLECTVEGTSNPNLYWYRQAAGRGLQLLFYSVGIGQISSEVPQNLSASRPQDRQFILSSKKLLLSDSGFYLCAWGPRQGRANGYTFGSGTRLTVV.